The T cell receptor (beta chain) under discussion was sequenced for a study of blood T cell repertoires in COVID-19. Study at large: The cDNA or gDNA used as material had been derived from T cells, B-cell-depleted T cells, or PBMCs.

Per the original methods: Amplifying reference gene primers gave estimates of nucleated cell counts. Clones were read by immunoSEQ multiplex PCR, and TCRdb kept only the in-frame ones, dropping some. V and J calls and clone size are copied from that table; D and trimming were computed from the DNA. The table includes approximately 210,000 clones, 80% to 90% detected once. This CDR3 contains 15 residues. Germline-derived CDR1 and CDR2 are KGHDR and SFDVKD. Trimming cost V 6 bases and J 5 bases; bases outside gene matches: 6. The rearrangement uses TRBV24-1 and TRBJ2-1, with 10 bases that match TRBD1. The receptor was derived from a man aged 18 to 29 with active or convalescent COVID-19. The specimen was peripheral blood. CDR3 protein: CATSPTGTGDNEQFF. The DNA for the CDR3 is TGTGCCACCAGTCCGACCGGGACAGGGGACAATGAGCAGTTCTTC.